The clone carrying this TCR beta chain was counted only a few times. These data belong to a study of T-cell reconstitution after alpha-beta-depleted transplantation in children. Unique molecular identifiers were used to barcode this TCRbeta library. MiXCR, applied by TCRdb to the PCR reads, yields one record per CDR3 protein. The sample carries 450,000 to 700,000 distinct CDR3 sequences, 27% recorded once. There are 13 residues in the CDR3. The V and J ends lost 5 bases and 2 bases respectively, with 7 bases between them. Germline CDR1 is LNHDA and CDR2 is SQIVND (reference sequence). Sequences were derived from PBMCs, sampled before TCRalphabeta/CD19-depleted stem cell transplant. The receptor's source is a boy younger than two with Wiskott-Aldrich syndrome, due to receive a stem cell transplant. The genes are TRBV19 and TRBJ1-3; D is perhaps TRBD1 (6 bases). CDR3 bases: TGTGCCAGTAGTGGGACACCTGGAAACACCATATATTTT. This codes for CASSGTPGNTIYF.